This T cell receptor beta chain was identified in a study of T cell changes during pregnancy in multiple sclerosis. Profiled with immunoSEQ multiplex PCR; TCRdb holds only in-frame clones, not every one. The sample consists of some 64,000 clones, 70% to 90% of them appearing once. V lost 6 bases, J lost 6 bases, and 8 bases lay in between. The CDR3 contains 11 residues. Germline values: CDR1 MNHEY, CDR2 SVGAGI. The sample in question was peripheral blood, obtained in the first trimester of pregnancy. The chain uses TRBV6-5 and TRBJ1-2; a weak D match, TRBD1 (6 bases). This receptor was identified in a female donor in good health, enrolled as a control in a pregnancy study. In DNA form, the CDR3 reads TGTGCCAGCAGAGGGGGTAATGGCTACACCTTC. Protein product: CASRGGNGYTF.